These 30 T cell receptor beta chains originate from one sample sequenced in a study of blood T cell repertoires in COVID-19. The table came from immunoSEQ multiplex PCR; TCRdb's copy has only in-frame clones and leaves some out. Of more than 150,000 clones in the sample, around 87% are singletons; the top ten hold about 2.6%. The material sequenced was peripheral blood. The receptors were gathered from a middle-aged man with active or convalescent COVID-19.

This chain links TRBV28 with TRBJ2-2; TRBD1 aligns across 9 bases. CDR3 length: 16 residues. J gave up 3 bases and V 2 bases, and 4 bases lay outside the gene matches. Germline V gene lookup returns CDR1 MDHEN and CDR2 SYDVKM. CDR3 sequence: CASSLGQGTYTGELFF. The CDR3 nucleotides read TGTGCCAGCAGTTTAGGACAGGGGACCTACACCGGGGAGCTGTTTTTT.

The chain uses TRBV4-1 and TRBJ2-7, with 7 bases aligning to TRBD2. There are 12 residues in the CDR3. The V and J ends lost 2 bases and 9 bases, in that order; junction bases with no gene match: 4. The V gene's germline CDR1 is MGHRA and CDR2 YSYEKL. The CDR3 DNA follows: TGCGCCAGCAGCCAACGGTCGGGGGGGCAGTACTTC. Translating gives CASSQRSGGQYF.

This clone was detected a few times. The chain is built from TRBV3-1 (or the pseudogene TRBV3-2) and TRBJ2-5, with TRBD2 matching over 15 bases. Per germline, CDR1 LGHDT and CDR2 YNNKEL (reference sequence). V dropped 4 bases and J dropped 0; count of bases not matched to a gene: 9. This CDR3 is built from 19 residues. The CDR3 loop is CASSLSLGLAGGDQETQYF. The CDR3 region has the DNA TGTGCCAGCAGCCTAAGCCTCGGACTAGCGGGGGGGGACCAAGAGACCCAGTACTTC.

This chain uses TRBV13 with TRBJ2-5; 13 bases match TRBD2. CDR1 and CDR2 (germline): PRHDT, FYEKMQ (reference sequence). CDR3 size: 17 residues. The V and J ends lost 3 bases and 2 bases, in that order; junction bases with no gene match: 6. The CDR3 loop reads CASSLGLAGIGQETQYF. The CDR3 DNA reads TGTGCCAGCAGCTTGGGACTAGCGGGGATAGGACAAGAGACCCAGTACTTC.

The chain carries TRBV6-1 and TRBJ1-2, with D unresolved. Germline CDR1 MNHNS, CDR2 SASEGT. V was cut by 3 bases and J by 0 bases, with 14 bases left in between. The CDR3 runs to 16 residues. The CDR3 DNA reads as TGTGCCAGCAGTGACGCCCGTGGTCAGGCTAACTATGGCTACACCTTC. It yields the protein CASSDARGQANYGYTF.

V usage is TRBV28 and J usage is TRBJ2-7; D not certain. This CDR3 contains 13 residues. V gave up 3 bases and J gave up 3 bases, with 9 bases separating them. Looked up from germline, CDR1 is MDHEN and CDR2 is SYDVKM. The CDR3: CASSFKGVYEQYF. CDR3 bases: TGTGCCAGCAGTTTCAAAGGAGTCTACGAGCAGTACTTC.

The chain employs TRBV12-3 or TRBV12-4 and TRBJ2-2, with D perhaps matching TRBD1 (5 bases). There are 13 residues in the CDR3. Trimming left V 6 bases short and J 6 bases short, with 11 bases between. This CDR3 is CASRLPGSGELFF. Written as DNA, the CDR3 is TGTGCCAGCAGACTGCCAGGGTCCGGGGAGCTGTTTTTT.

The chain joins TRBV19 to TRBJ1-2; perhaps TRBD1 as D (6 bases). This CDR3 contains 12 residues. Germline V CDR1 and CDR2: LNHDA, SQIVND (reference sequence). The V gene lost 7 bases and the J gene lost 4 bases, with 10 bases spanning the gap. The CDR3 region has the DNA TGTGCCAGTACCCAGGACAGCTATGGCTACACCTTC. Translation gives CASTQDSYGYTF.

The chain recombines TRBV7-9 with TRBJ1-3, with 12 bases identical to TRBD1. Germline assignment: CDR1 SEHNR and CDR2 FQNEAQ (reference sequence). The CDR3 has 19 amino acids. After removal of 5 bases from V and 3 bases from J, the junction contained 14 bases not matched to a gene. The CDR3 is CASSPKGPGTGGFGNTIYF. For the CDR3, the DNA is TGTGCCAGCAGCCCAAAGGGGCCCGGGACAGGGGGCTTTGGAAACACCATATATTTT.

The chain uses TRBV2 and TRBJ1-1; a weak D match, TRBD1 (6 bases). In germline, CDR1 is SNHLY, CDR2 FYNNEI. V was cut by 7 bases and J by 3 bases, with 12 bases left in between. This CDR3 contains 13 residues. CDR3 sequence: CASMGARDTEAFF. The CDR3 nucleotides read TGTGCCAGCATGGGGGCGAGGGACACTGAAGCTTTCTTT.

The chain combines TRBV7-8 with TRBJ1-6, with D unresolved. The CDR3 loop spans 16 amino acids. V was cut by 2 bases and J by 1 base, with 9 bases left in between. Germline CDR1 and CDR2: SGHVS and FQNEAQ. CDR3 in amino acids: CASSLITASYNSPLHF. As DNA, the CDR3 is TGTGCCAGCAGCTTAATAACAGCATCCTATAATTCACCCCTCCACTTT.

The V call is TRBV19, the J call TRBJ1-1, with 10 bases lining up with TRBD1. Germline values: CDR1 LNHDA, CDR2 SQIVND (reference sequence). Trimming cost V 4 bases and J 6 bases; bases outside gene matches: 8. The CDR3 runs to 15 residues. In nucleotides, the CDR3 is TGTGCCAGTAGTAATACTTGGGACAGGGGCGCTGAAGCTTTCTTT. It encodes CASSNTWDRGAEAFF.

The chain carries TRBV9 and TRBJ2-2, with a tentative D call TRBD1 (6 bases). Germline V lookup: CDR1 SGDLS, CDR2 YYNGEE. The CDR3 length is 21 residues. V gave up 2 bases and J gave up 0 bases, with 26 bases separating them. The CDR3 DNA reads as TGTGCCAGCAGCGTCCGAGGGGCGGTAGGCAGGGGTTCGCCGAACACCGGGGAGCTGTTTTTT. This translates into CASSVRGAVGRGSPNTGELFF.

The genes are TRBV2 and TRBJ1-4, with D perhaps TRBD1 (6 bases). The CDR3 contains 15 residues. Germline CDR1 and CDR2: SNHLY and FYNNEI. The V end lost 2 bases, the J end lost 7 bases, and 14 bases lay between the germline ends. DNA for the CDR3: TGTGCCAGCAGTGAACAGGGGCTAAGGAGTGAAAAACTGTTTTTT. Translated: CASSEQGLRSEKLFF.

The V call is TRBV18, the J call TRBJ2-5; D is undetermined. The CDR3 totals 13 residues. V lost 3 bases, J lost 2 bases, and 7 bases lay in between. Germline V gives CDR1 KGHSH, CDR2 LQKENI. CDR3 in DNA: TGTGCCAGCTCACCTACCACTCAAGAGACCCAGTACTTC. Translation: CASSPTTQETQYF.

The rearrangement links TRBV9 to TRBJ2-2; unclear D gene. The CDR3 has 15 residues. The V and J ends lost 0 bases and 1 base respectively, with 7 bases between them. The V gene's germline CDR1 is SGDLS and CDR2 YYNGEE. The CDR3 nucleotides are TGTGCCAGCAGCGTAGGGCACATGAACACCGGGGAGCTGTTTTTT. Translated: CASSVGHMNTGELFF.

The chain combines TRBV28 with TRBJ1-1, with D perhaps matching TRBD1 (6 bases). The CDR3 covers 15 residues. V was pared by 5 bases and J by 4 bases, with 17 bases between. The germline V gene encodes CDR1 MDHEN and CDR2 SYDVKM. CDR3 coding DNA: TGTGCCAGCAGTACCCTGGGGGGGGGCGGCACTGAAGCTTTCTTT. Amino acid sequence: CASSTLGGGGTEAFF.

V usage is TRBV6-2 or TRBV6-3 and J usage is TRBJ2-7, with D unresolved. Germline values: CDR1 MNHEY, CDR2 SVGEGT. This CDR3 region has 13 residues. V gave up 2 bases and J gave up 4 bases, with 9 bases separating them. The CDR3 nucleotides read TGTGCCAGCAGTTACACTAAGAGTTACGAGCAGTACTTC. Translated: CASSYTKSYEQYF.

This chain uses TRBV7-2 with TRBJ1-3; unclear D gene. The length of the CDR3 is 13 residues. Germline V gene data show CDR1 as SGHTA and CDR2 as FQGNSA. With 5 bases removed from V and 0 bases from J, the gap between germline ends came to 5 bases. CDR3 sequence reads: CASSPHSGNTIYF. In DNA, the CDR3 is TGTGCCAGCAGCCCCCACTCTGGAAACACCATATATTTT.

The rearrangement joins TRBV21-1 to TRBJ2-6; TRBD1 was called by the table and not checked on the DNA. TRBV21-1 is deemed a pseudogene. The CDR3 runs to 15 residues. The CDR3 coding sequence is TGTGCCAGCAGCGGCTCAGGCTCTGGGGCCAACGTCCTGACTTTC. As protein: CASSGSGSGANVLTF.

The chain has TRBV7-9 and TRBJ2-7; a weak D match, TRBD2 (6 bases). V lost 4 bases and J 3 bases, leaving 19 bases between the germline ends. This CDR3 is built from 16 residues. CDR1 is SEHNR and CDR2 is FQNEAQ in the germline V gene (reference sequence). This CDR3 reads CASSSREMGRLYEQYF. The CDR3, as DNA: TGTGCCAGCAGCTCACGGGAGATGGGACGCCTCTACGAGCAGTACTTC.

The V call is TRBV28, the J call TRBJ1-6, with 7 bases matching TRBD1. CDR1 and CDR2 (germline): MDHEN, SYDVKM. Trimming cost V 6 bases and J 7 bases; bases outside gene matches: 9. The CDR3 is made up of 15 amino acids. CDR3 loop: CASRVSGTVNSPLHF. The CDR3 DNA sequence: TGTGCCAGCAGGGTATCCGGGACAGTCAATTCACCCCTCCACTTT.

CDR3 sequence reads: CASSPPIRTVYRNTIYF. CDR3 nucleotides: TGTGCCAGCAGCCCCCCGATCCGGACAGTGTACAGAAACACCATATATTTT. The chain recombines TRBV7-9 with TRBJ1-3, with D tentatively TRBD1 (6 bases). The V gene lost 5 bases and the J gene lost 5 bases, with 22 bases spanning the gap. The CDR3 has 17 amino acids. Per the germline V gene, CDR1 is SEHNR and CDR2 is FQNEAQ (reference sequence).

The genes are TRBV29-1 and TRBJ1-2; D gene ambiguous. The CDR3 sequence is 13 residues long. Germline values: CDR1 SQVTM, CDR2 ANQGSEA. V dropped 7 bases and J dropped 0 bases, with 12 bases sitting between them. CDR3 loop: CSALDGANYGYTF. The CDR3 region has the DNA TGCAGCGCTTTAGACGGGGCTAACTATGGCTACACCTTC. Using reference TRBV29-1 and TRBJ1-2 for the parts outside the CDR3, the full variable domain is SAVISQKPSRDICQRGTSLTIQCQVDSQVTMMFWYRQQPGQSLTLIATANQGSEATYESGFVIDKFPISRPNLTFSTLTVSNMSPEDSSIYLCSALDGANYGYTFGSGTRLTVV.

This clone appeared a single time. V and J are TRBV28 and TRBJ1-2; a weak D match, TRBD1 (6 bases). The CDR3 extends over 15 amino acids. The V end was cut by 5 bases, the J end by 3 bases, with 16 bases between. Germline lookup yields CDR1 MDHEN and CDR2 SYDVKM. The CDR3 coding sequence is TGTGCCAGCAGTCTAACAGGGTTTGGCGACTATGGCTACACCTTC. Protein product: CASSLTGFGDYGYTF.

V gene TRBV24-1 combines with J gene TRBJ1-1; TRBD1 matches at 8 bases. J gave up 8 bases and V 5 bases, and 6 bases lay outside the gene matches. The CDR3 loop spans 13 amino acids. The germline V gene has CDR1 KGHDR and CDR2 SFDVKD. CDR3: CATSGYRGGEAFF. The CDR3 region has the DNA TGTGCCACCAGTGGTTACAGGGGGGGAGAAGCTTTCTTT.

The gene calls are TRBV2 and TRBJ2-7; 9 bases fit TRBD1. This CDR3 has 14 amino acids. The junction had 4 bases not matched to a gene; V was cut back by 6 bases and J by 1 base. Germline values: CDR1 SNHLY, CDR2 FYNNEI. Here the CDR3 DNA reads TGTGCCAGCAGGGACAGGGGAGGTTCCTACGAGCAGTACTTC. Translating gives CASRDRGGSYEQYF.

The chain carries TRBV19 and TRBJ1-4, with D maybe TRBD1 (5 bases). This CDR3 has 12 residues. V was trimmed by 7 bases and J by 6 bases, leaving 9 bases between them. Germline V lookup: CDR1 LNHDA, CDR2 SQIVND (reference sequence). The CDR3 bases are TGTGCCAGTACAGGGAGGGATGAAAAACTGTTTTTT. This translates into CASTGRDEKLFF.

This clone has a single count. The genes are TRBV7-6 and TRBJ1-6, with 8 bases aligning to TRBD1. V gave up 5 bases and J gave up 7 bases; unmatched junction bases: 7. The length of the CDR3 is 15 residues. Germline V CDR1 and CDR2: SGHVS, FNYEAQ. CDR3 amino acids: CASSLRRGQNSPLHF. CDR3 coding DNA: TGTGCCAGCAGCCTTCGCAGGGGGCAAAATTCACCCCTCCACTTT.

A remark on this clone: Within the sample, other DNA sequences also encode this same CDR3. V is TRBV10-3 and J is TRBJ1-5; 8 bases fit TRBD1. Germline loops: CDR1 ENHRY, CDR2 SYGVKD. The length of the CDR3 is 16 residues. V was pared by 3 bases and J by 1 base, with 5 bases of the junction left unmatched. The CDR3 protein is CAISESGQGSNQPQHF. The CDR3 coding sequence is TGTGCCATCAGTGAATCAGGACAGGGCAGCAATCAGCCCCAGCATTTT.